Listed below are T cell receptor beta chains from one sample, sequenced in a study of blood T cell repertoires in COVID-19. Profiled with immunoSEQ multiplex PCR; TCRdb holds only in-frame clones, not every one. This table holds fewer than 500,000 clones, about 90% found once. The specimen sequenced was PBMCs or T cells enriched from blood (not recorded which). All receptors derive from a man aged 25-45 years who had recovered from COVID-19. Both conserved end residues are part of each CDR3. Fields, in order: clone size, V gene, D gene, J gene, CDR3 DNA, CDR3 protein. The D gene is left open where the match is weak. Only part of the rows carry a size: once, few, many, or a class if the clone is expanded.

clone_size: NA; v_call: TRBV15; d_call: TRBD1; j_call: TRBJ2-3; cdr3_nt: TGTGCCACCAGCAGAGATCTGGGGACAGGGGGCTTAGATACGCAGTATTTT; cdr3_aa: CATSRDLGTGGLDTQYF
clone_size: NA; v_call: TRBV16; d_call: TRBD1; j_call: TRBJ2-7; cdr3_nt: TGTGCCAGCAGCGCTCCGGGGACAGTTGGCTCCTACGAGCAGTACTTC; cdr3_aa: CASSAPGTVGSYEQYF
clone_size: NA; v_call: TRBV3-1/TRBV3-2; d_call: NA; j_call: TRBJ1-2; cdr3_nt: TGTGCCAGCAGCCCCGGAGGGAGGAGTGGCTACACCTTC; cdr3_aa: CASSPGGRSGYTF
clone_size: NA; v_call: TRBV5-1; d_call: TRBD1; j_call: TRBJ2-7; cdr3_nt: TGCGCCAGCAGGCTAGTTCCGGGACAGGGTATTGAATACGAGCAGTACTTC; cdr3_aa: CASRLVPGQGIEYEQYF
clone_size: NA; v_call: TRBV6-5; d_call: NA; j_call: TRBJ1-1; cdr3_nt: TGTGCCAGCAGTTATTATAGGACAGTGAACACTGAAGCTTTCTTT; cdr3_aa: CASSYYRTVNTEAFF
clone_size: NA; v_call: TRBV7-9; d_call: TRBD1; j_call: TRBJ2-2; cdr3_nt: TGTGCCAGCAACCTGGGACAGGCAGGGACCGGGGAGCTGTTTTTT; cdr3_aa: CASNLGQAGTGELFF
clone_size: NA; v_call: TRBV29-1; d_call: NA; j_call: TRBJ1-2; cdr3_nt: TGCAGCGTTGACATCTATGGCTACACCTTC; cdr3_aa: CSVDIYGYTF
clone_size: NA; v_call: TRBV5-1; d_call: TRBD1; j_call: TRBJ1-2; cdr3_nt: TGCGCCAGCGATGGACAGGGGGGGTATGGCTACACCTTC; cdr3_aa: CASDGQGGYGYTF
clone_size: NA; v_call: TRBV7-6; d_call: TRBD2; j_call: TRBJ2-1; cdr3_nt: TGTGCCAGCAGCTTAGAGGGACTAGCGGGGGGGTACAATGAGCAGTTCTTC; cdr3_aa: CASSLEGLAGGYNEQFF
clone_size: NA; v_call: TRBV30; d_call: TRBD1; j_call: TRBJ2-7; cdr3_nt: TGTGCCTGCACCAACCGGGACAGGGCCTACGAGCAGTACTTC; cdr3_aa: CACTNRDRAYEQYF
clone_size: NA; v_call: TRBV24-1; d_call: TRBD1; j_call: TRBJ1-6; cdr3_nt: TGTGCCACCGCTGGACGACAGGGATCGTGGTCACCCCTCCACTTT; cdr3_aa: CATAGRQGSWSPLHF
clone_size: few; v_call: TRBV7-2; d_call: NA; j_call: TRBJ1-6; cdr3_nt: TGTGCCAGCAGCTGGGACAATAATTCACCCCTCCACTTT; cdr3_aa: CASSWDNNSPLHF
clone_size: NA; v_call: TRBV6-5; d_call: NA; j_call: TRBJ2-7; cdr3_nt: TGTGCCAGCAGGCTACCGGAGGGGGGGACGGACGAGCAGTACTTC; cdr3_aa: CASRLPEGGTDEQYF
clone_size: NA; v_call: TRBV3-1/TRBV3-2; d_call: NA; j_call: TRBJ1-6; cdr3_nt: TGTGCCAGCAGCCAAGCTCCGGGAAGAGGTTCACCCCTCCACTTT; cdr3_aa: CASSQAPGRGSPLHF
clone_size: NA; v_call: TRBV18; d_call: TRBD1; j_call: TRBJ1-1; cdr3_nt: TGTGCCAGCTCACCAAGCGCGCCACAGGGGACTGAAGCTTTCTTT; cdr3_aa: CASSPSAPQGTEAFF
clone_size: NA; v_call: TRBV9; d_call: NA; j_call: TRBJ2-1; cdr3_nt: TGTGCCAGCAGCGTCCGCCCTCAGGTTAACATTTACAATGAGCAGTTCTTC; cdr3_aa: CASSVRPQVNIYNEQFF
clone_size: once; v_call: TRBV5-1; d_call: NA; j_call: TRBJ2-1; cdr3_nt: TGCGCCAGCAGCCCCGGGGGAGCCAAGGTGGAGCAGTTCTTC; cdr3_aa: CASSPGGAKVEQFF
clone_size: NA; v_call: TRBV12-3/TRBV12-4; d_call: NA; j_call: TRBJ1-2; cdr3_nt: TGTGCCAGCAGTTTCGTGGGCGTCGATGGCTACACCTTC; cdr3_aa: CASSFVGVDGYTF